This is a list of T cell receptor beta chains from one sample in a study of blood T cell repertoires in COVID-19. This table comes from immunoSEQ multiplex PCR, and its TCRdb copy is limited to in-frame clones, with some not included. The sample carries about 260,000 clones, 85% to 90% recorded once. Source material: PBMCs or T cells enriched from blood (not recorded which). The receptors shown here come from a man aged 45-65 years who had been exposed to COVID-19. Each CDR3 is given with its conserved first and last residue. A D gene is named only where the DNA matches it firmly. Only some rows state a clone size, as once, few, many or a class for expanded clones.

V gene: TRBV7-9; D gene: TRBD1; J gene: TRBJ2-2; clone size: once; CDR3 protein: CASSSGGADTGELFF; CDR3 DNA: TGTGCCAGCAGCTCAGGGGGCGCTGACACCGGGGAGCTGTTTTTT
V gene: TRBV27; D gene: TRBD1; J gene: TRBJ1-2; clone size: .; CDR3 protein: CASKGQKPSTGDYGYTF; CDR3 DNA: TGTGCCAGCAAGGGCCAGAAGCCTTCGACAGGGGACTATGGCTACACCTTC
V gene: TRBV14; D gene: .; J gene: TRBJ1-2; clone size: .; CDR3 protein: CASSQERGDAYGYTF; CDR3 DNA: TGTGCCAGCAGCCAAGAAAGGGGCGACGCATATGGCTACACCTTC
V gene: TRBV7-9; D gene: TRBD1; J gene: TRBJ2-3; clone size: once; CDR3 protein: CASSWTGFRYTQYF; CDR3 DNA: TGTGCCAGCAGCTGGACAGGGTTTAGATATACGCAGTATTTT
V gene: TRBV10-3; D gene: .; J gene: TRBJ2-3; clone size: .; CDR3 protein: CAISVTVTTDTQYF; CDR3 DNA: TGTGCCATCAGTGTAACGGTCACCACAGATACGCAGTATTTT
V gene: TRBV5-1; D gene: TRBD1; J gene: TRBJ1-5; clone size: .; CDR3 protein: CASSPTGGIQPQHF; CDR3 DNA: TGCGCCAGCAGCCCGACAGGGGGCATTCAGCCCCAGCATTTT
V gene: TRBV5-1; D gene: .; J gene: TRBJ2-2; clone size: .; CDR3 protein: CASSLPTNTGELFF; CDR3 DNA: TGCGCCAGCAGCTTACCCACTAACACCGGGGAGCTGTTTTTT
V gene: TRBV10-2; D gene: TRBD2; J gene: TRBJ2-3; clone size: .; CDR3 protein: CASSRTSGRSTSTDTQYF; CDR3 DNA: TGCGCCAGCAGTAGGACTAGCGGGAGGTCTACTAGCACAGATACGCAGTATTTT
V gene: TRBV28; D gene: .; J gene: TRBJ1-2; clone size: .; CDR3 protein: CASSDRIYGYTF; CDR3 DNA: TGTGCCAGCAGTGACAGGATCTATGGCTACACCTTC
V gene: TRBV7-8; D gene: .; J gene: TRBJ2-1; clone size: .; CDR3 protein: CASSLVPDAGNEQFF; CDR3 DNA: TGTGCCAGCAGCTTAGTCCCCGATGCGGGTAATGAGCAGTTCTTC
V gene: TRBV6-2/TRBV6-3; D gene: TRBD2; J gene: TRBJ2-5; clone size: once; CDR3 protein: CASSSPTSGGVETQYF; CDR3 DNA: TGTGCCAGCAGCTCCCCGACTAGCGGGGGGGTAGAGACCCAGTACTTC
V gene: TRBV11-2; D gene: .; J gene: TRBJ1-6; clone size: .; CDR3 protein: CASSLAYNNSPLHF; CDR3 DNA: TGTGCCAGCAGCTTAGCGTATAATAATTCACCCCTCCACTTT
V gene: TRBV2; D gene: TRBD2; J gene: TRBJ2-2; clone size: .; CDR3 protein: CASRTGGRNTGELFF; CDR3 DNA: TGTGCCAGCAGGACGGGCGGGAGGAACACCGGGGAGCTGTTTTTT
V gene: TRBV11-2; D gene: .; J gene: TRBJ1-5; clone size: .; CDR3 protein: CASSLSRVGQPQHF; CDR3 DNA: TGTGCCAGCAGCTTAAGCAGGGTTGGGCAGCCCCAGCATTTT
V gene: TRBV7-6; D gene: .; J gene: TRBJ2-2; clone size: once; CDR3 protein: CASSLSTGELFF; CDR3 DNA: TGTGCCAGCTCCCTTTCGACCGGGGAGCTGTTTTTT
V gene: TRBV28; D gene: .; J gene: TRBJ1-1; clone size: .; CDR3 protein: CASGGTEAFF; CDR3 DNA: TGTGCCAGCGGCGGTACTGAAGCTTTCTTT
V gene: TRBV11-2; D gene: TRBD2; J gene: TRBJ2-6; clone size: .; CDR3 protein: CASSLVLAGAAGANVLTF; CDR3 DNA: TGTGCCAGCAGCTTAGTGTTAGCGGGGGCGGCCGGGGCCAACGTCCTGACTTTC
V gene: TRBV28; D gene: TRBD1; J gene: TRBJ1-4; clone size: few; CDR3 protein: CASSREQGFGEKLFF; CDR3 DNA: TGTGCCAGCAGTCGAGAACAGGGGTTCGGGGAAAAACTGTTTTTT
V gene: TRBV24-1; D gene: .; J gene: TRBJ2-3; clone size: .; CDR3 protein: CATSDLGQASDTQYF; CDR3 DNA: TGTGCCACCAGTGATTTGGGGCAGGCCTCAGATACGCAGTATTTT
V gene: TRBV7-9; D gene: .; J gene: TRBJ1-2; clone size: .; CDR3 protein: CASGSAEGPNYGYTF; CDR3 DNA: TGTGCCAGCGGCTCCGCGGAGGGTCCCAACTATGGCTACACCTTC
V gene: TRBV28; D gene: TRBD1; J gene: TRBJ2-2; clone size: .; CDR3 protein: CASSLWGTGGTGELFF; CDR3 DNA: TGTGCCAGCAGTTTATGGGGGACAGGGGGAACCGGGGAGCTGTTTTTT
V gene: TRBV7-8; D gene: .; J gene: TRBJ1-2; clone size: .; CDR3 protein: CASSPRGYGYTF; CDR3 DNA: TGTGCCAGCAGCCCACGGGGTTATGGCTACACCTTC
V gene: TRBV5-4; D gene: TRBD1; J gene: TRBJ2-1; clone size: .; CDR3 protein: CASSFVQGAGGQFF; CDR3 DNA: TGTGCCAGCAGCTTCGTACAGGGGGCCGGAGGGCAGTTCTTC
V gene: TRBV6-5; D gene: .; J gene: TRBJ2-3; clone size: .; CDR3 protein: CATQDSTSTDTQYF; CDR3 DNA: TGTGCCACCCAGGACAGTACCAGCACAGATACGCAGTATTTT
V gene: TRBV19; D gene: TRBD1; J gene: TRBJ2-1; clone size: .; CDR3 protein: CATLDRDSLNEQFF; CDR3 DNA: TGTGCCACCCTGGACAGGGACTCTCTTAATGAGCAGTTCTTC
V gene: TRBV11-3; D gene: .; J gene: TRBJ2-3; clone size: .; CDR3 protein: CASSPGGDTQYF; CDR3 DNA: TGTGCCAGCAGCCCTGGCGGGGATACGCAGTATTTT
V gene: TRBV27; D gene: .; J gene: TRBJ1-5; clone size: .; CDR3 protein: CASSRWAGARNQPQHF; CDR3 DNA: TGTGCCAGCAGTAGATGGGCGGGGGCGCGTAATCAGCCCCAGCATTTT
V gene: TRBV27; D gene: TRBD1; J gene: TRBJ2-7; clone size: .; CDR3 protein: CASSPIQGGFSYEQYF; CDR3 DNA: TGTGCCAGCAGTCCTATACAGGGGGGTTTCTCCTACGAGCAGTACTTC
V gene: TRBV18; D gene: .; J gene: TRBJ2-1; clone size: once; CDR3 protein: CASSPQNLNSYNEQFF; CDR3 DNA: TGTGCCAGCTCACCACAGAACTTGAACTCCTACAATGAGCAGTTCTTC
V gene: TRBV5-4; D gene: TRBD1; J gene: TRBJ1-3; clone size: .; CDR3 protein: CASSPGQGDTIYF; CDR3 DNA: TGTGCCAGCAGCCCAGGACAGGGTGACACCATATATTTT
V gene: TRBV27; D gene: .; J gene: TRBJ2-5; clone size: .; CDR3 protein: CASSPGTKRETQYF; CDR3 DNA: TGTGCCAGCAGTCCCGGGACAAAGCGAGAGACCCAGTACTTC
V gene: TRBV9; D gene: .; J gene: TRBJ2-3; clone size: .; CDR3 protein: CASSGRLMGGDTQYF; CDR3 DNA: TGTGCCAGCAGCGGACGCTTGATGGGGGGAGATACGCAGTATTTT
V gene: TRBV11-3; D gene: TRBD1; J gene: TRBJ2-2; clone size: .; CDR3 protein: CASSPGQGSGGELFF; CDR3 DNA: TGTGCCAGCAGCCCGGGACAGGGATCGGGCGGGGAGCTGTTTTTT
V gene: TRBV24-1; D gene: TRBD2; J gene: TRBJ2-3; clone size: .; CDR3 protein: CATSGDGLAGDTQYF; CDR3 DNA: TGTGCCACCAGTGGTGACGGACTAGCGGGAGATACGCAGTATTTT
V gene: TRBV6-4; D gene: .; J gene: TRBJ2-3; clone size: few; CDR3 protein: CASSDSSPKAVTSTDTQYF; CDR3 DNA: TGTGCCAGCAGTGACTCAAGCCCCAAAGCGGTTACTAGCACAGATACGCAGTATTTT
V gene: TRBV9; D gene: TRBD1; J gene: TRBJ1-2; clone size: .; CDR3 protein: CASSARGRGNYGYTF; CDR3 DNA: TGTGCCAGCAGCGCCAGGGGGCGGGGGAACTATGGCTACACCTTC
V gene: TRBV4-1; D gene: .; J gene: TRBJ2-1; clone size: .; CDR3 protein: CASSPGSSLVGEQFF; CDR3 DNA: TGCGCCAGCAGCCCTGGCTCCTCATTGGTTGGTGAGCAGTTCTTC
V gene: TRBV5-1; D gene: TRBD2; J gene: TRBJ2-3; clone size: .; CDR3 protein: CASSPLAVSTDTQYF; CDR3 DNA: TGCGCCAGCAGCCCCCTAGCGGTTAGCACAGATACGCAGTATTTT
V gene: TRBV6-2/TRBV6-3; D gene: .; J gene: TRBJ1-5; clone size: .; CDR3 protein: CASSYSWGSQPQHF; CDR3 DNA: TGTGCCAGCAGTTACTCGTGGGGCTCTCAGCCCCAGCATTTT
V gene: TRBV9; D gene: .; J gene: TRBJ2-7; clone size: .; CDR3 protein: CASSQDSSYEQYF; CDR3 DNA: TGTGCCAGCAGCCAGGACAGTTCCTACGAGCAGTACTTC
V gene: TRBV28; D gene: TRBD2; J gene: TRBJ2-7; clone size: .; CDR3 protein: CASSLFQRGDYEQYF; CDR3 DNA: TGTGCCAGCAGTTTATTTCAGCGGGGGGATTACGAGCAGTACTTC
V gene: TRBV30; D gene: .; J gene: TRBJ1-1; clone size: .; CDR3 protein: CAWSRGWTEAFF; CDR3 DNA: TGTGCCTGGAGCAGAGGGTGGACTGAAGCTTTCTTT
V gene: TRBV3-1/TRBV3-2; D gene: .; J gene: TRBJ1-2; clone size: once; CDR3 protein: CASSQGPGGWYGYTF; CDR3 DNA: TGTGCCAGCAGCCAAGGGCCCGGGGGTTGGTATGGCTACACCTTC
V gene: TRBV4-1; D gene: TRBD1; J gene: TRBJ1-2; clone size: few; CDR3 protein: CASSNRGLHGYTF; CDR3 DNA: TGCGCCAGCAGCAACAGGGGGCTGCATGGCTACACCTTC
V gene: TRBV6-2/TRBV6-3; D gene: .; J gene: TRBJ1-1; clone size: few; CDR3 protein: CASTYDGARVWNTEAFF; CDR3 DNA: TGTGCCAGCACTTACGATGGGGCCAGGGTCTGGAACACTGAAGCTTTCTTT
V gene: TRBV3-1/TRBV3-2; D gene: TRBD2; J gene: TRBJ2-5; clone size: .; CDR3 protein: CASSPRTSRETQYF; CDR3 DNA: TGTGCCAGCAGCCCGAGGACTAGCCGGGAGACCCAGTACTTC
V gene: TRBV19; D gene: TRBD1; J gene: TRBJ1-1; clone size: .; CDR3 protein: CASSATRKGQGWAGTEAFF; CDR3 DNA: TGTGCCAGTAGTGCAACTAGAAAAGGACAGGGGTGGGCCGGCACTGAAGCTTTCTTT
V gene: TRBV7-9; D gene: .; J gene: TRBJ1-1; clone size: .; CDR3 protein: CASSAQGRTEAFF; CDR3 DNA: TGTGCCAGCAGCGCACAGGGCCGGACTGAAGCTTTCTTT
V gene: TRBV28; D gene: TRBD1; J gene: TRBJ1-2; clone size: .; CDR3 protein: CASSFWDRQDYYGYTF; CDR3 DNA: TGTGCCAGCAGTTTTTGGGACAGGCAAGACTACTATGGCTACACCTTC
V gene: TRBV5-4; D gene: TRBD2; J gene: TRBJ2-1; clone size: .; CDR3 protein: CASSRGGAADNEQFF; CDR3 DNA: TGTGCCAGCAGCCGCGGGGGGGCCGCTGACAATGAGCAGTTCTTC
V gene: TRBV6-1; D gene: TRBD1; J gene: TRBJ2-7; clone size: .; CDR3 protein: CASSETGYYEQYF; CDR3 DNA: TGTGCCAGCAGTGAGACAGGGTACTACGAGCAGTACTTC
V gene: TRBV5-4; D gene: TRBD1; J gene: TRBJ2-5; clone size: .; CDR3 protein: CASSSRQGRQETQYF; CDR3 DNA: TGTGCCAGCAGCAGCAGACAGGGGAGGCAAGAGACCCAGTACTTC
V gene: TRBV5-1; D gene: .; J gene: TRBJ1-1; clone size: .; CDR3 protein: CASTSGSNTEAFF; CDR3 DNA: TGCGCCAGCACGAGCGGGTCGAACACTGAAGCTTTCTTT
V gene: TRBV7-9; D gene: .; J gene: TRBJ1-2; clone size: .; CDR3 protein: CASSLAGARTVNNYGYTF; CDR3 DNA: TGTGCCAGCAGCTTAGCAGGAGCGAGGACAGTCAATAACTATGGCTACACCTTC
V gene: TRBV30; D gene: TRBD2; J gene: TRBJ2-2; clone size: .; CDR3 protein: CAWSGQRGTGELFF; CDR3 DNA: TGTGCCTGGAGTGGACAGCGGGGCACCGGGGAGCTGTTTTTT
V gene: TRBV7-9; D gene: .; J gene: TRBJ1-2; clone size: .; CDR3 protein: CASSLEVVLLHLGYTF; CDR3 DNA: TGTGCCAGCAGCTTAGAAGTTGTCCTACTGCACTTGGGCTACACCTTC
V gene: TRBV5-1; D gene: TRBD2; J gene: TRBJ2-1; clone size: few; CDR3 protein: CASSTSGTSNYNEQFF; CDR3 DNA: TGCGCCAGCAGCACCTCCGGGACTAGCAATTACAATGAGCAGTTCTTC
V gene: TRBV27; D gene: .; J gene: TRBJ2-7; clone size: .; CDR3 protein: CASSLLGASSYEQYF; CDR3 DNA: TGTGCCAGCAGTTTATTGGGGGCCAGCTCCTACGAGCAGTACTTC